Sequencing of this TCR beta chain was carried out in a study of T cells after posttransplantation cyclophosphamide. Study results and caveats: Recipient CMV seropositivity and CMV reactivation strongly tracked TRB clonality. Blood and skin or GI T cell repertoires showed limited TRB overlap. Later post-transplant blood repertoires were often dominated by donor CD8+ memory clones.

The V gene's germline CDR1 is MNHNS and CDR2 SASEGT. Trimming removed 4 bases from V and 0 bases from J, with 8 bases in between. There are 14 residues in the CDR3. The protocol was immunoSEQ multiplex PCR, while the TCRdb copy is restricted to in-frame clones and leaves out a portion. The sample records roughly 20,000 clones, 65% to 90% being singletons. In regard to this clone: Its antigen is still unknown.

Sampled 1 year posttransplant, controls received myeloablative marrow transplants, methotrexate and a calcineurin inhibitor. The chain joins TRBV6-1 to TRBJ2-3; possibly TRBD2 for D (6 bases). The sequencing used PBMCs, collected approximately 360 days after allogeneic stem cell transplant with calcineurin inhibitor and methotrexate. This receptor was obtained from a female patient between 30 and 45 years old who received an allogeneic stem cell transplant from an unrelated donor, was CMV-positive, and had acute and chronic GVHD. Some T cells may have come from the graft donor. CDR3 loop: CASSGGTSTDTQYF. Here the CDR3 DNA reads TGTGCCAGCAGTGGAGGGACTAGCACAGATACGCAGTATTTT.